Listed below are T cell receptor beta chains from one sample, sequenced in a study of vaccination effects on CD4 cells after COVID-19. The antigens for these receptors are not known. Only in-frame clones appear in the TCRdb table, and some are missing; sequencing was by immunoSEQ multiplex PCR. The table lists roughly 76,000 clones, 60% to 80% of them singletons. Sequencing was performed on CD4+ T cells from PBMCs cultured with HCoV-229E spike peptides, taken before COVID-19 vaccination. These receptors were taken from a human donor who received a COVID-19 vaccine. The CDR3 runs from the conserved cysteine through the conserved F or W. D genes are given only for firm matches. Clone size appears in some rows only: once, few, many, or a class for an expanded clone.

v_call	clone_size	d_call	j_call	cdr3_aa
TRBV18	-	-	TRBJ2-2	CASSFDRLGDGELFF
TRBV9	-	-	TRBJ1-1	CASSARLGMAEAFF
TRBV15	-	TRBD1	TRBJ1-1	CATSRAERGRTEAFF
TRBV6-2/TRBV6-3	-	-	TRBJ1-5	CASSYSFGQPQHF
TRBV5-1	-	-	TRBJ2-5	CASSLEAGKETQYF
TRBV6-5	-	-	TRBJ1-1	CASSNRENTEAFF
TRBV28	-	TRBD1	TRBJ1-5	CASTLPGTGGLRGNQPQHF
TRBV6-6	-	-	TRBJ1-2	CASSYLTGQGYGYTF
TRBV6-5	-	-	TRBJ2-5	CASSYSISGTQYF
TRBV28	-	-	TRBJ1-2	CASRQADRTGYTF
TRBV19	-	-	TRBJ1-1	CASRDTPEDTEAFF
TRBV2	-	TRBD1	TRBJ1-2	CASSPGQLYGYTF
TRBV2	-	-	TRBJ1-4	CASSEWEGLFF
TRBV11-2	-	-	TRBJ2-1	CASSLRAGPYNEQFF
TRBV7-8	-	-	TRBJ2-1	CASALASPRAYNEQFF
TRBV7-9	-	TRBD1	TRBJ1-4	CASSSRDSNEKLFF
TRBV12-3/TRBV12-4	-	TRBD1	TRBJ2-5	CASSWTGKETQYF
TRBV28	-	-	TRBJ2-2	CASRAGELFF
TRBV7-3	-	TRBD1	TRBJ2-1	CASSLFSGQARNEQFF
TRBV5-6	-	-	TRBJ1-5	CASSLTGLRDQPQHF
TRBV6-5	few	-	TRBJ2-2	CASSYSFGSSTGELFF
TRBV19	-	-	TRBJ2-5	CASSIGGQGRETQYF
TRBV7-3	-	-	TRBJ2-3	CASSPLGPGTDTQYF
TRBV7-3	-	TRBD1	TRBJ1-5	CASSPPTGPYSNQPQHF
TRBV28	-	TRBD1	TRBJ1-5	CASRGQFNQPQHF
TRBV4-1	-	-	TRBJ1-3	CASSRGQWDGNTIYF
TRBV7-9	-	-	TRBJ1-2	CASSLAGSNYGYTF
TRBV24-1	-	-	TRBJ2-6	CATSTSGANVLTF
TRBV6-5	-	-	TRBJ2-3	CAIISDGAIDTQYF
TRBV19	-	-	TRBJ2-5	CASRGIDSIETQYF
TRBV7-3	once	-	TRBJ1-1	CASSLQENTEAFF
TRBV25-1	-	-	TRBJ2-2	CASSERGRELFF
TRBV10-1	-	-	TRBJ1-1	CASSAGMNTEAFF
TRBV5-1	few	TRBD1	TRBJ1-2	CASSRTDRGDGYTF
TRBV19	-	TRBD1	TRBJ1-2	CASRNRGPLYGYTF
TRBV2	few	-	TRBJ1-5	CASSEPNQPQHF
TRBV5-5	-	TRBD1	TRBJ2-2	CASSLPDRGRTGELFF
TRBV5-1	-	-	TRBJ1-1	CASSPPGSGLINTEAFF
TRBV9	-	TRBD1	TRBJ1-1	CASSVSGQGATEAFF
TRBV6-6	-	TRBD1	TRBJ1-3	CASSYSQGFSGNTIYF
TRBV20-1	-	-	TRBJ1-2	CSALDRLGYTF
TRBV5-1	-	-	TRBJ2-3	CASSLGRTDTQYF
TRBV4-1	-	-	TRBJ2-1	CASSQDRGAETHEQFF
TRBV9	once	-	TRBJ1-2	CASRRIRTDHGYTF
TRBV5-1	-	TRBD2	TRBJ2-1	CASSLAERGAIYNEQFF
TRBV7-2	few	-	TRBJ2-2	CASSAYGELFF
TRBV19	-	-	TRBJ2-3	CASSMSAGDTQYF
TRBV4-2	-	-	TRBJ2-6	CASSQKGGAGANVLTF
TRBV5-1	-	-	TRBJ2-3	CASSLVTAGTDTQYF
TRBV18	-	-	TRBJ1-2	CASSGDGNYGYTF
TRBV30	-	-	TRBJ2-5	CAWVGVNQGSETQYF
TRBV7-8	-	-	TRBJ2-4	CASSGRILNIQYF
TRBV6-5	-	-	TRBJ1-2	CASSTQGGGYTF
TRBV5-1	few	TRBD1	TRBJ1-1	CASSIGTVNTEAFF
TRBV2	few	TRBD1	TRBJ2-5	CASSAQGTAETQYF
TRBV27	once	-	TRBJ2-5	CASSLRGYQETQYF
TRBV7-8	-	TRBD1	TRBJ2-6	CASSLRDRGISGANVLTF
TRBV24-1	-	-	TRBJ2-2	CAAEDGNTGELFF